The following is a T cell receptor (beta chain) sequence with its context. V lost 1 base to trimming and J lost 0 bases, with 14 bases between them. Germline values: CDR1 SGHRS, CDR2 YFSETQ. The CDR3 is 17 residues long. This sample was taken from a study of shared clonotypes between healthy human individuals. The protocol was immunoSEQ multiplex PCR, while the TCRdb copy is restricted to in-frame clones and leaves out a portion. The table shows about 600,000 clones, with roughly 72% occurring only once. This chain uses TRBV5-1 with TRBJ1-3; no clear D gene. The sample was PBMCs. The origin of this receptor is a woman aged 35 to 49 in good health. Some clones in this sample may be carry-over from other donors' samples. The CDR3 here is CASSLKAGIISGNTIYF. The DNA for the CDR3 is TGCGCCAGCAGCTTGAAGGCAGGAATAATCTCTGGAAACACCATATATTTT.